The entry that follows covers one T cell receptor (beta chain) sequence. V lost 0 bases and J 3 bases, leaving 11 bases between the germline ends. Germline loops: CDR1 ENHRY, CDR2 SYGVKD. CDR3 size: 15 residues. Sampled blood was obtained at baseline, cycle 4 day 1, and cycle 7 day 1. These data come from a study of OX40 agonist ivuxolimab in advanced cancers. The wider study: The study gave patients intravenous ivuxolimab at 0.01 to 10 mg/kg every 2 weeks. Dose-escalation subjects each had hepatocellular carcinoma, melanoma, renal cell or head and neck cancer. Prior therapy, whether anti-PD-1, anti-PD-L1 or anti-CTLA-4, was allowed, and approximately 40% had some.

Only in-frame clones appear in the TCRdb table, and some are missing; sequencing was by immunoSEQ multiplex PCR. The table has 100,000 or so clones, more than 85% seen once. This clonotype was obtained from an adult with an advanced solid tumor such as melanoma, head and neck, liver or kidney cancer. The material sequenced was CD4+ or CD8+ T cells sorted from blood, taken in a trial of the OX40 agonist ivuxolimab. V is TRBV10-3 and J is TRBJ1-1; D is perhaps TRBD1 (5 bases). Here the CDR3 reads CAISESGTGDTEAFF. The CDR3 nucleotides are TGTGCCATCAGTGAGTCGGGCACGGGGGACACTGAAGCTTTCTTT.